The rows below give T cell receptor beta chains drawn from one sample of a study of blood T cell repertoires in COVID-19. Profiled with immunoSEQ multiplex PCR; TCRdb holds only in-frame clones, not every one. Found here are 400,000 to 450,000 clones, over 85% of them singletons; the top ten hold 0.7% to 1%. The sample consisted of peripheral blood. The source of these receptors is a man younger than 35 with COVID-19, enrolled during active disease. The CDR3 runs from the conserved cysteine through the conserved F or W. The order of the fields is D gene, clone size, J gene, V gene, CDR3 protein, CDR3 DNA. A D gene is named only where the DNA matches it firmly. The listing skips clone size in some rows; elsewhere it reads once, few, many or a size class.

D: .; size: .; J: TRBJ1-2; V: TRBV5-1; CDR3: CASSLGLNYGYTF; DNA: TGCGCCAGCAGCTTGGGACTGAACTATGGCTACACCTTC
D: TRBD1; size: .; J: TRBJ1-5; V: TRBV6-5; CDR3: CASSPQGQGAQPQHF; DNA: TGTGCCAGCAGTCCCCAGGGACAGGGGGCGCAGCCCCAGCATTTT
D: TRBD1; size: once; J: TRBJ2-5; V: TRBV7-8; CDR3: CASSLDRFMETQYF; DNA: TGTGCCAGCAGCTTGGACAGGTTCATGGAGACCCAGTACTTC
D: .; size: .; J: TRBJ1-3; V: TRBV7-8; CDR3: CASSLWALDGNTIYF; DNA: TGTGCCAGCAGCTTATGGGCCCTGGATGGAAACACCATATATTTT
D: TRBD2; size: .; J: TRBJ2-5; V: TRBV20-1; CDR3: CSASGETSGRGETQYF; DNA: TGCAGTGCTAGTGGGGAGACTAGCGGGAGAGGGGAGACCCAGTACTTC
D: TRBD1; size: .; J: TRBJ2-3; V: TRBV29-1; CDR3: CSVVSSGQTLNTQYF; DNA: TGCAGCGTTGTATCCTCGGGACAGACGCTAAATACGCAGTATTTT
D: TRBD2; size: .; J: TRBJ2-7; V: TRBV7-2; CDR3: CASSLGSAGGTYEQYF; DNA: TGTGCCAGCAGCTTAGGGTCAGCGGGGGGCACCTACGAGCAGTACTTC
D: .; size: .; J: TRBJ1-4; V: TRBV6-2/TRBV6-3; CDR3: CASSYSSGLFF; DNA: TGTGCCAGCAGTTACTCGTCGGGACTGTTTTTT
D: TRBD2; size: .; J: TRBJ2-2; V: TRBV27; CDR3: CASRGLAGAGELFF; DNA: TGTGCCAGCAGGGGACTAGCGGGAGCCGGGGAGCTGTTTTTT
D: .; size: .; J: TRBJ2-5; V: TRBV2; CDR3: CASSEALGTQYF; DNA: TGTGCCAGCAGTGAAGCACTAGGCACCCAGTACTTC
D: TRBD1; size: .; J: TRBJ2-7; V: TRBV5-5; CDR3: CASSLQGAQPYEQYF; DNA: TGTGCCAGCAGCTTACAGGGGGCGCAGCCCTACGAGCAGTACTTC
D: .; size: .; J: TRBJ2-7; V: TRBV5-1; CDR3: CASSSGGNRDQQYF; DNA: TGCGCCAGCAGCTCTGGAGGGAACCGGGACCAGCAGTACTTC
D: TRBD2; size: .; J: TRBJ2-1; V: TRBV7-2; CDR3: CASSLTSGGFNEQFF; DNA: TGTGCCAGCAGCTTAACTAGCGGGGGTTTCAATGAGCAGTTCTTC
D: .; size: .; J: TRBJ2-3; V: TRBV12-3/TRBV12-4; CDR3: CASSLLVDTQYF; DNA: TGTGCCAGCAGTCTACTCGTGGATACGCAGTATTTT
D: .; size: .; J: TRBJ2-1; V: TRBV5-1; CDR3: CASSLASNEQFF; DNA: TGCGCCAGCAGCTTGGCCTCTAATGAGCAGTTCTTC
D: .; size: .; J: TRBJ1-1; V: TRBV24-1; CDR3: CATSDSGTPNTEAFF; DNA: TGTGCCACCAGTGATTCCGGGACTCCGAACACTGAAGCTTTCTTT
D: .; size: .; J: TRBJ2-7; V: TRBV4-2; CDR3: CASSSRERTFDEQYF; DNA: TGTGCCAGCAGCTCGAGGGAACGGACCTTCGACGAGCAGTACTTC
D: TRBD1; size: .; J: TRBJ1-2; V: TRBV19; CDR3: CASSTPGQGVSRGYTF; DNA: TGTGCCAGTAGCACCCCGGGACAGGGCGTTTCGCGTGGCTACACCTTC
D: TRBD2; size: .; J: TRBJ2-5; V: TRBV7-7; CDR3: CASSPYVSGGGRETQYF; DNA: TGTGCCAGCAGCCCTTATGTCTCTGGCGGGGGTCGGGAGACCCAGTACTTC
D: .; size: .; J: TRBJ2-7; V: TRBV18; CDR3: CASSPRGDEQYF; DNA: TGTGCCAGCTCCCCCAGGGGGGACGAGCAGTACTTC
D: .; size: .; J: TRBJ2-1; V: TRBV30; CDR3: CAWSPLAGNEQFF; DNA: TGTGCCTGGAGCCCCCTGGCAGGAAATGAGCAGTTCTTC
D: TRBD1; size: .; J: TRBJ2-3; V: TRBV7-3; CDR3: CASSKGQGTDTQYF; DNA: TGTGCCAGCAGCAAAGGACAGGGCACAGATACGCAGTATTTT
D: .; size: .; J: TRBJ2-7; V: TRBV6-5; CDR3: CASSYSPGAYEQYF; DNA: TGTGCCAGCAGTTACTCCCCAGGGGCCTACGAGCAGTACTTC
D: TRBD2; size: .; J: TRBJ2-5; V: TRBV2; CDR3: CASRRDSGTSQETQYF; DNA: TGTGCCAGCAGAAGGGATAGCGGGACCTCCCAAGAGACCCAGTACTTC
D: .; size: once; J: TRBJ1-2; V: TRBV6-5; CDR3: CASSYRQGFDGYTF; DNA: TGTGCCAGCAGTTATAGGCAGGGATTTGATGGCTACACCTTC
D: .; size: .; J: TRBJ1-1; V: TRBV2; CDR3: CASTLTGLNTEAFF; DNA: TGTGCCAGCACCCTTACAGGGTTGAACACTGAAGCTTTCTTT
D: TRBD1; size: .; J: TRBJ1-5; V: TRBV6-5; CDR3: CASSRGQGNQPQHF; DNA: TGTGCCAGCAGTCGTGGACAGGGCAATCAGCCCCAGCATTTT
D: TRBD2; size: .; J: TRBJ2-1; V: TRBV7-2; CDR3: CASSLAGGLNEQFF; DNA: TGTGCCAGCAGCTTAGCGGGAGGGCTTAATGAGCAGTTCTTC
D: .; size: .; J: TRBJ2-1; V: TRBV20-1; CDR3: CSAWANEQFF; DNA: TGCAGTGCGTGGGCCAATGAGCAGTTCTTC
D: .; size: .; J: TRBJ2-1; V: TRBV4-1; CDR3: CASSQASGNEQFF; DNA: TGCGCCAGCAGCCAAGCGAGCGGGAATGAGCAGTTCTTC
D: TRBD1; size: .; J: TRBJ2-1; V: TRBV5-1; CDR3: CASSLGGTGTDEQFF; DNA: TGCGCCAGCAGCTTGGGCGGGACAGGGACCGATGAGCAGTTCTTC
D: TRBD2; size: once; J: TRBJ2-5; V: TRBV3-1/TRBV3-2; CDR3: CASSSGLAGVMEEIQYF; DNA: TGTGCCAGCAGCTCGGGACTAGCGGGAGTGATGGAAGAGATCCAGTACTTC
D: TRBD1; size: .; J: TRBJ2-7; V: TRBV30; CDR3: CAWSGGQGYEQYF; DNA: TGTGCCTGGAGTGGGGGACAGGGCTACGAGCAGTACTTC
D: .; size: .; J: TRBJ2-3; V: TRBV9; CDR3: CASSPRPGGIRDTQYF; DNA: TGTGCCAGCAGCCCCCGCCCCGGCGGGATAAGAGATACGCAGTATTTT
D: .; size: .; J: TRBJ2-2; V: TRBV7-7; CDR3: CASSLVLAPPGELFF; DNA: TGTGCCAGCAGCTTAGTCCTAGCCCCCCCCGGGGAGCTGTTTTTT
D: .; size: .; J: TRBJ2-4; V: TRBV15; CDR3: CATSRRTGAKNIQYF; DNA: TGTGCCACCAGCAGGCGGACTGGGGCCAAAAACATTCAGTACTTC